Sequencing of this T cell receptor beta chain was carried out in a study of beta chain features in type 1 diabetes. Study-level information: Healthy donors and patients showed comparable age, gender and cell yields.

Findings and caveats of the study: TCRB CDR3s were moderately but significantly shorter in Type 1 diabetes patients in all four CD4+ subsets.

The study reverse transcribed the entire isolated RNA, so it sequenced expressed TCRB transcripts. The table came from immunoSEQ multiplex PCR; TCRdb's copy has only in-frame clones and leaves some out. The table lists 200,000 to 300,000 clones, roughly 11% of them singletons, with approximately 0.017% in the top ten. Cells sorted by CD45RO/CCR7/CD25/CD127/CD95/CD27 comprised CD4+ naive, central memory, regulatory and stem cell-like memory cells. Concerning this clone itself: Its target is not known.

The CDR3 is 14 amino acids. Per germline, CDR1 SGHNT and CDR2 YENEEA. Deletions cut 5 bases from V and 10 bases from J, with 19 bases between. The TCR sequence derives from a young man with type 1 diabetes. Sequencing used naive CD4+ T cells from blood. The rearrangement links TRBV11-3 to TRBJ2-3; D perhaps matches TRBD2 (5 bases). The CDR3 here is CASSRGPDGRSQYF. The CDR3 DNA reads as TGTGCCAGCAGCCGAGGGCCCGACGGCCGCTCGCAGTATTTT.